Below, 21 T cell receptor beta chains from the same sample are listed, as sequenced in a study of blood T cell repertoires in COVID-19. Using immunoSEQ multiplex PCR, the repertoire was profiled, and TCRdb retains in-frame clones only, with some absent. The sample consists of about 340,000 clones, approximately 92% of them appearing once. Sequencing was performed on PBMCs or T cells enriched from blood (not recorded which). All receptors derive from a woman aged 25 to 39 who had recovered from COVID-19.

V and J are TRBV19 and TRBJ1-2, with unresolved D. The CDR3 totals 15 residues. V lost 0 bases and J lost 4, with 12 bases in between. Germline CDR1 is LNHDA and CDR2 is SQIVND (reference sequence). CDR3 loop: CASSIDLLAFYGYTF. DNA of the CDR3: TGTGCCAGTAGTATAGATCTCCTAGCGTTCTATGGCTACACCTTC.

The chain recombines TRBV3-1 (or the pseudogene TRBV3-2) with TRBJ1-5, with a weak D call TRBD1 (5 bases). This CDR3 has 14 residues. V lost 0 bases to trimming and J lost 6 bases, with 9 bases between them. The germline V gene has CDR1 LGHDT and CDR2 YNNKEL (reference sequence). CDR3 in DNA: TGTGCCAGCAGCCAAGAGCAGGGCCCTCAGCCCCAGCATTTT. It codes for CASSQEQGPQPQHF.

The chain has TRBV28 and TRBJ2-1, with 10 nucleotides matching TRBD2. The CDR3 is 16 residues long. Germline V gene sequence: CDR1 MDHEN, CDR2 SYDVKM. J lost 4 bases, V lost 1 base, and 4 bases had no gene match. The CDR3 reads CASSLLTSGKYNEQFF. DNA for the CDR3: TGTGCCAGCAGTTTATTAACTAGCGGGAAATACAATGAGCAGTTCTTC.

The chain carries TRBV27 and TRBJ2-3; weak D call: TRBD2 (6 bases). The germline V and J ends were trimmed by 4 bases and 2 bases, with 13 bases remaining between them. This CDR3 is built from 15 residues. Germline V gene data show CDR1 as MNHEY and CDR2 as SMNVEV (reference sequence). This CDR3 is CASSSLAGITDTQYF. Written as DNA, the CDR3 is TGTGCCAGCAGTTCACTCGCGGGAATCACAGATACGCAGTATTTT.

The rearrangement uses TRBV28 and TRBJ2-7; D is unclear. Germline V lookup: CDR1 MDHEN, CDR2 SYDVKM. Deletions cut 4 bases from V and 6 bases from J, with 10 bases between. The CDR3 is made up of 12 amino acids. CDR3: CASSSVVSEQYF. In DNA, the CDR3 is TGTGCCAGCAGTTCAGTCGTCTCCGAGCAGTACTTC. Using reference TRBV28 and TRBJ2-7 for the parts outside the CDR3, the full variable domain is DVKVTQSSRYLVKRTGEKVFLECVQDMDHENMFWYRQDPGLGLRLIYFSYDVKMKEKGDIPEGYSVSREKKERFSLILESASTNQTSMYLCASSSVVSEQYFGPGTRLTVT.

This clone was picked up one time. J is TRBJ2-7 and V is TRBV28; a weak D match, TRBD2 (6 bases). Deletions cut 6 bases from V and 1 base from J, with 13 bases between. The germline gives CDR1 MDHEN, CDR2 SYDVKM. This CDR3 spans 14 amino acids. This CDR3 reads CASRGRGGSYEQYF. The CDR3 DNA reads TGTGCCAGCAGGGGGAGAGGAGGGTCCTACGAGCAGTACTTC.

This chain connects TRBV6-1 to TRBJ2-7; D possibly corresponds to TRBD1 (5 bases). The V end lost 0 bases, the J end lost 0 bases, and 12 bases lay between the germline ends. CDR3 length: 16 amino acids. Germline V gene lookup returns CDR1 MNHNS and CDR2 SASEGT. The CDR3 region has the DNA TGTGCCAGCAGTGAAGCGCAGGGAACAAGCTCCTACGAGCAGTACTTC. Residues: CASSEAQGTSSYEQYF.

V is TRBV12-3 or TRBV12-4 and J is TRBJ2-7; possibly TRBD2 for D (6 bases). The CDR3 runs to 13 residues. V gave up 2 bases and J gave up 3 bases, with 8 bases separating them. CDR3 protein: CASSLQGGYEQYF. In nucleotides, the CDR3 is TGTGCCAGCAGTTTACAGGGAGGCTACGAGCAGTACTTC.

The chain recombines TRBV19 with TRBJ2-1; 15 nucleotides match TRBD2. CDR3 size: 18 residues. Germline values: CDR1 LNHDA, CDR2 SQIVND (reference sequence). V shed 4 bases, J shed 2 bases, and the junction held 6 bases outside the gene matches. The CDR3 region has the DNA TGTGCCAGTAGTAGGTGGACTAGCGGGAGGGCCGCCTACAATGAGCAGTTCTTC. Protein product: CASSRWTSGRAAYNEQFF.

The CDR3 here is CASSLFTKNEKLFF. The DNA of the CDR3 is TGTGCCAGCAGTTTATTCACAAAGAATGAAAAACTGTTTTTT. The chain links TRBV28 to TRBJ1-4; D gene uncertain. With 1 base removed from V and 5 bases from J, the gap between germline ends came to 8 bases. CDR1 MDHEN and CDR2 SYDVKM come from the germline V gene. The CDR3 is made up of 14 amino acids.

The rearrangement uses TRBV27 and TRBJ1-2, with TRBD1 matching 7 bases. Looked up from germline, CDR1 is MNHEY and CDR2 is SMNVEV (reference sequence). The CDR3 covers 15 residues. The V gene end was trimmed by 3 bases and the J gene end by 4 bases; junction bases not matched to a gene: 8. CDR3 protein: CASSFDGTAVYGYTF. The CDR3 region has the DNA TGTGCCAGCAGTTTTGACGGGACAGCGGTCTATGGCTACACCTTC.

The J gene is TRBJ1-1, the V gene TRBV25-1; tentative D call: TRBD1 (5 bases). The CDR3 covers 13 residues. The V end was cut by 5 bases, the J end by 6 bases, with 13 bases between. The germline CDR1 and CDR2 sequences are MGHDK and SYGVNS. The CDR3: CASSSGGVSEAFF. Written as DNA, the CDR3 is TGTGCCAGCAGTTCCGGGGGGGTCTCTGAAGCTTTCTTT.

This clone came up a few times. This sequence joins TRBV19 and TRBJ1-5, with D unresolved. V dropped 5 bases and J dropped 5 bases, with 10 bases sitting between them. This CDR3 comprises 13 residues. Germline lookup yields CDR1 LNHDA and CDR2 SQIVND (reference sequence). CDR3 amino acids: CASSSFPDQPQHF. Written as DNA, the CDR3 is TGTGCCAGTAGTTCGTTCCCCGATCAGCCCCAGCATTTT.

The V call is TRBV2, the J call TRBJ1-4; D not certain. The V gene lost 7 bases and the J gene lost 0 bases, with 9 bases spanning the gap. The CDR3 extends over 14 amino acids. The germline CDR1 and CDR2 sequences are SNHLY and FYNNEI. The CDR3 DNA follows: TGTGCCAGCAATGACGGTGCAACTAATGAAAAACTGTTTTTT. Its translation: CASNDGATNEKLFF.

V is TRBV28 and J is TRBJ1-3, with D hard to call. Germline values: CDR1 MDHEN, CDR2 SYDVKM. Trimming shortened V by 7 bases and J by 3 bases, and 16 bases separated the two germline ends. The CDR3 length is 15 residues. CDR3 protein: CASIFARSNGNTIYF. For the CDR3, the DNA is TGTGCCAGCATATTCGCCCGGAGTAATGGAAACACCATATATTTT.

The chain is built from TRBV5-4 and TRBJ2-2; 7 bases are shared with TRBD1. The trim removed 0 bases at V and 7 bases at J, leaving 3 bases unmatched. Looked up from germline, CDR1 is SGHNT and CDR2 is YYREEE (reference sequence). The CDR3 runs to 14 residues. The CDR3 DNA reads as TGTGCCAGCAGCTTGGAGGGGGCGGACGGGGAGCTGTTTTTT. This gives the protein CASSLEGADGELFF.

The J gene is TRBJ2-1, the V gene TRBV19; 7 bases map to TRBD2. Germline V lookup: CDR1 LNHDA, CDR2 SQIVND (reference sequence). V lost 7 bases and J lost 7; bases outside the gene matches: 13. This CDR3 has 15 amino acids. The CDR3 DNA is TGTGCCAGTACCCCACGGAGCGGGAAGGAGAATGAGCAGTTCTTC. Translating gives CASTPRSGKENEQFF.

This chain joins TRBV28 and TRBJ1-2; weak D call: TRBD1 (5 bases). This CDR3 comprises 13 residues. From germline, CDR1 is MDHEN and CDR2 SYDVKM. V lost 5 bases and J 4 bases, leaving 11 bases between the germline ends. The CDR3 region has the DNA TGTGCCAGCAGTGCCCAGGGCGGCTATGGCTACACCTTC. It specifies CASSAQGGYGYTF.

This chain uses TRBV14 with TRBJ2-3; no definite D call. Germline V gene data show CDR1 as SGHDN and CDR2 as FVKESK. Trimming removed 2 bases at V and 4 bases at J, with 4 bases between. CDR3 length: 12 amino acids. The CDR3 region has the DNA TGTGCCAGCAGCCAATGGCCAGATACGCAGTATTTT. This gives the protein CASSQWPDTQYF.

CDR3 coding DNA: TGTGCCAGCCTCCGGGACAGGGGGGGACTCCTGGACACTGAAGCTTTCTTT. This codes for CASLRDRGGLLDTEAFF. The chain is built from TRBV28 and TRBJ1-1; 11 positions match TRBD1. The J segment lost 3 bases and the V segment lost 8 bases, leaving 14 bases of the junction unmatched. The CDR3 covers 17 residues. Per the germline V gene, CDR1 is MDHEN and CDR2 is SYDVKM.

This chain joins TRBV5-1 and TRBJ1-2; D remains unclear. Germline loops: CDR1 SGHRS, CDR2 YFSETQ. Deletions cut 0 bases from V and 0 bases from J, with 9 bases between. CDR3 length equals 15 residues. The chain's CDR3 is CASSLDTVANYGYTF. CDR3 DNA sequence: TGCGCCAGCAGCTTGGATACAGTTGCTAACTATGGCTACACCTTC.